This T cell receptor beta chain emerged from a study of T cell clusters in autoimmune cytopenias. Study-level background: A median of approximately 47,000 TRB reads per sample yielded a median around 2,000 distinct clonotypes. Findings and caveats of the study: No cluster-lack signature appeared between secondary cytopenia and chronic lymphocytic leukemia patients, apparently due to lymphoma masking.

About this clonotype itself: The antigen remains undetermined.

TRB was amplified by touch-down multiplex PCR, primer pools A and B combined. From its re-call of the multiplex PCR reads, TCRdb lists each CDR3 protein once, without DNA. This listing includes some 4,300 distinct CDR3 sequences. Germline V gene data show CDR1 as MDHEN and CDR2 as SYDVKM. This CDR3 contains 13 residues. Tens of thousands of genome equivalents of blood DNA were amplified for TRB. The same data also went into a second study, on T cell repertoires in aging, cancer and after chemotherapy. From that study: Untreated cancer patients had significantly lower blood TCR diversity than age-matched healthy donors.

The sample taken for sequencing was peripheral blood. The chain uses TRBV28 and TRBJ1-1; there is no DNA to check the TCRdb D call of TRBD1. The clonotype comes from a human donor in good health. The CDR3 loop reads CASSLPRQGEAFF.